The present TCR beta chain was sequenced within a study of T cells in Graves' hyperthyroidism and ophthalmopathy. Study results and caveats: Ophthalmopathy got predicted by the model a median about six months before its onset.

This clonotype has a count of ten or more. Its antigen is as yet unknown. Amplified TCR beta CDR3 regions came from RNA transcripts. HTBI primers were used for first-round RT-PCR of the TCR CDR3. TCRdb reanalysed the multiplex PCR reads using MiXCR and keeps one entry per CDR3 protein. Among 200,000 to 250,000 distinct CDR3 sequences listed, roughly 17% were seen once. The germline CDR1 and CDR2 sequences are SGHKS and YYEKEE (reference sequence). V lost 0 bases and J lost 3, with 10 bases in between. The CDR3 contains 15 residues. Ophthalmopathy cases scored 3 or more on the Clinical Activity Score and 4 or more on NOSPECS grade, with duration below 3 months.

This sequence was found in a woman between 18 and 30 years old with Graves' ophthalmopathy. V gene TRBV5-5 combines with J gene TRBJ2-1; D gene uncertain. The specimen sequenced was blood. The CDR3 reads CASSLVGLNYNEQFF. Written as DNA, the CDR3 is TGTGCCAGCAGCTTGGTTGGTCTAAACTACAATGAGCAGTTCTTC.